This entry describes one T cell receptor (beta chain). What it binds is unknown. TCRdb keeps only in-frame clones here, not all; method: immunoSEQ multiplex PCR. The sample shows about 140,000 clones, roughly nine tenths of them seen only once. The entry originates in a study of cytomegalovirus exposure and HLA in healthy donors. Study summary: A subsequent analysis reported that the roughly 130 validation repertoires were produced on the same platform that had also been used for the 550 to 750 first-cohort repertoires.

Points from the study as a whole: In vitro checks showed that a few CMV-associated chains really do target CMV antigens. Rare TCR sequences predominated, though certain public TCRs were found in many donors. According to the study, around 180 TCR beta chains were cytomegalovirus-associated.

The V gene's germline CDR1 is SGDLS and CDR2 YYNGEE. The CDR3 length is 17 residues. V was clipped by 2 bases and J by 4 bases; unmatched bases: 8. Specimen: PBMCs. V gene TRBV9 combines with J gene TRBJ2-1, with 11 bases that match TRBD2. The TCR sequence derives from a man between 18 and 35 years old in good health and CMV-seronegative. CDR3 residues: CASSVGTTSGRYNEQFF. DNA of the CDR3: TGTGCCAGCAGCGTGGGCACAACTAGCGGGAGATACAATGAGCAGTTCTTC.